The T cell receptor beta chain described here comes from a study of T cell responses to AZD1222 COVID-19 vaccine. Study observations and caveats: Along spike, vaccine-associated CD4 TCRs were found throughout, with dominance at 160-218 and 743-854. Sampling that yielded the repertoires occurred only after the peak T cell response. Donors skewed white British and female; clonal diversity was possibly underestimated.

Here immunoSEQ multiplex PCR was the method, and the copy in TCRdb shows in-frame clones only, minus some. The sample holds 70,000 to 90,000 clones, more than 75% seen once. The V and J ends lost 0 bases and 2 bases respectively, with 7 bases between them. Germline V gene sequence: CDR1 SGHRS, CDR2 YFSETQ. This CDR3 comprises 14 residues. Points on this clone: Its antigen is as yet unknown.

Specimen: peripheral blood, collected on day 0 of AZD1222 vaccination. This clonotype was sampled from an adult in good health. The V and J genes are TRBV5-1 and TRBJ2-3; D call uncertain. CDR3 in amino acids: CASSLEQLTDTQYF. For the CDR3, the DNA is TGCGCCAGCAGCTTGGAGCAGCTCACAGATACGCAGTATTTT.